Presented here are 14 T cell receptor beta chains from one specimen sequenced in a study of blood T cell repertoires in COVID-19. Repertoires were generated with immunoSEQ multiplex PCR, while TCRdb's copy carries only in-frame clones and drops some. This table has some 180,000 clones, around 90% appearing once. The sequencing sample was made of peripheral blood. All receptors derive from a man aged 45-60 years with acute or convalescent COVID-19.

The rearrangement links TRBV5-1 to TRBJ2-5, with 10 nucleotides matching TRBD2. This CDR3 contains 15 residues. With V trimmed by 2 bases and J by 5 bases, 6 bases remained unmatched. The germline CDR1 and CDR2 sequences are SGHRS and YFSETQ. CDR3 sequence reads: CASSFERGGPETQYF. The CDR3 nucleotides read TGCGCCAGCAGCTTCGAGCGGGGGGGTCCCGAGACCCAGTACTTC.

V gene TRBV7-2 combines with J gene TRBJ2-5, with no clear D. Between the trimmed V and J ends, which lost 7 bases and 5 bases, there was a span of 8 bases. CDR3 length: 11 amino acids. In germline, CDR1 is SGHTA, CDR2 FQGNSA. CDR3 residues: CASTSTETQYF. The CDR3 coding sequence is TGTGCCAGCACGAGCACGGAGACCCAGTACTTC.

The chain combines TRBV14 with TRBJ2-3; D is possibly TRBD2 (7 bases). This CDR3 contains 14 residues. Germline assignment: CDR1 SGHDN and CDR2 FVKESK. Trimming stripped 4 bases from V and 7 bases from J, with 15 bases between. CDR3 protein: CASSRGGPSYTQYF. The CDR3 DNA reads TGTGCCAGCAGCCGGGGGGGCCCGAGTTATACGCAGTATTTT.

V and J are TRBV19 and TRBJ2-7, with 8 bases fitting TRBD2. Per the germline V gene, CDR1 is LNHDA and CDR2 is SQIVND (reference sequence). The V and J ends lost 1 base and 3 bases, in that order; junction bases with no gene match: 5. This CDR3 spans 15 amino acids. The CDR3 DNA sequence: TGTGCCAGTAGTATAGCAGCGGGGGTCCTCTACGAGCAGTACGTC. Amino acid sequence: CASSIAAGVLYEQYV.

This sequence joins TRBV19 and TRBJ2-1; no definite D call. Germline loops: CDR1 LNHDA, CDR2 SQIVND (reference sequence). Trimming shortened V by 3 bases and J by 0 bases, and 3 bases separated the two germline ends. The CDR3 covers 13 residues. CDR3 amino acids: CASSMSSYNEQFF. CDR3 DNA sequence: TGTGCCAGTAGTATGAGCTCCTACAATGAGCAGTTCTTC.

The V gene is TRBV19, the J gene TRBJ2-2; TRBD2 matches at 13 bases. Trimming cost V 5 bases and J 4 bases; bases outside gene matches: 4. The germline gives CDR1 LNHDA, CDR2 SQIVND (reference sequence). CDR3 length: 16 residues. CDR3 nucleotide sequence: TGTGCCAGTAGTGCGGGACTAGCGGGGCTCACCGGGGAGCTGTTTTTT. Translating gives CASSAGLAGLTGELFF.

V gene TRBV2 combines with J gene TRBJ1-6; tentatively, D is TRBD1 (5 bases). The CDR3 covers 14 residues. From germline, CDR1 is SNHLY and CDR2 FYNNEI. The V end lost 7 bases, the J end lost 6 bases, and 13 bases lay between the germline ends. This chain's CDR3 is CASIHPRANSPLHF. CDR3 nucleotides: TGTGCCAGCATCCACCCCAGGGCTAATTCACCCCTCCACTTT.

The rearrangement joins TRBV27 to TRBJ2-3, with 8 bases lining up with TRBD1. Germline V gene data show CDR1 as MNHEY and CDR2 as SMNVEV (reference sequence). V lost 6 bases and J lost 7; bases outside the gene matches: 15. CDR3 length: 16 residues. CDR3 sequence (DNA): TGTGCCAGCAGAGGAGAGAGGCAGGGGGCCGTACATACGCAGTATTTT. Protein: CASRGERQGAVHTQYF.

V gene TRBV4-1 combines with J gene TRBJ1-5, with a weak D call TRBD1 (5 bases). V lost 4 bases to trimming and J lost 2 bases, with 21 bases between them. The germline CDR1 and CDR2 sequences are MGHRA and YSYEKL. The CDR3 has 18 residues. The DNA of the CDR3 is TGCGCCAGCAGCCCCGTTTTCTCGGGGGGATCGGGCAATCAGCCCCAGCATTTT. Residues: CASSPVFSGGSGNQPQHF.

The chain carries TRBV5-4 and TRBJ2-6; maybe TRBD2 (5 bases). Trimming cost V 0 bases and J 2 bases, with 6 bases left between them. The V gene's germline CDR1 is SGHNT and CDR2 YYREEE (reference sequence). CDR3 length equals 15 residues. The CDR3: CASSLGRAGANVLTF. The CDR3 DNA sequence: TGTGCCAGCAGCTTGGGGCGGGCTGGGGCCAACGTCCTGACTTTC.

In its sample, this clone was seen once. The chain carries TRBV29-1 and TRBJ2-3; 9 nucleotides match TRBD1. The trim removed 6 bases at V and 4 bases at J, leaving 11 bases unmatched. The germline gives CDR1 SQVTM, CDR2 ANQGSEA. The CDR3 length is 15 residues. The DNA of the CDR3 is TGCAGCGTCCACCGCGGGACAGGGAGGCCAGATACGCAGTATTTT. It yields the protein CSVHRGTGRPDTQYF.

This chain joins TRBV5-4 and TRBJ1-2; 7 nucleotides agree with TRBD1. V was pared by 0 bases and J by 0 bases, with 5 bases of the junction left unmatched. Germline V gene data show CDR1 as SGHNT and CDR2 as YYREEE (reference sequence). The length of the CDR3 is 16 residues. The CDR3 coding sequence is TGTGCCAGCAGCTTGGTGTGGGACAGCTCTAACTATGGCTACACCTTC. Amino acids: CASSLVWDSSNYGYTF.

The chain carries TRBV9 and TRBJ2-3; D may be TRBD2 (7 bases). V was shortened by 2 bases and J by 2 bases, with 12 bases between the two germline ends. CDR3 length equals 15 residues. Germline CDR1 reads SGDLS; CDR2 reads YYNGEE. DNA of the CDR3: TGTGCCAGCAGCGTGGGGGGGCGGGTCACAGATACGCAGTATTTT. Translating gives CASSVGGRVTDTQYF.

The chain uses TRBV5-5 and TRBJ2-1; 8 bases are a match to TRBD1. CDR1 and CDR2 (germline): SGHKS, YYEKEE (reference sequence). V dropped 0 bases and J dropped 1; count of bases not matched to a gene: 0. The CDR3 is 15 amino acids. As DNA, the CDR3 is TGTGCCAGCAGCTTGGACAGGGGGTCCTACAATGAGCAGTTCTTC. Translated, it gives CASSLDRGSYNEQFF.